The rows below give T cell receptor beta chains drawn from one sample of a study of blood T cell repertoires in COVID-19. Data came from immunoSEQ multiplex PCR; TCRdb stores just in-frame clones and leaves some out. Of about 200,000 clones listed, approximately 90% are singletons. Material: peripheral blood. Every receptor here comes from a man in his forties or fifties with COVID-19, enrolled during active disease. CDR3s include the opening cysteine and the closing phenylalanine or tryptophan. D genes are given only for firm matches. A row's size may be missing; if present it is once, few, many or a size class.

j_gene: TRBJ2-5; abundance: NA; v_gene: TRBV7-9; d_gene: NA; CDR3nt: TGTGCCAGCAGCCGGACAGCCGAGACCCAGTACTTC; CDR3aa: CASSRTAETQYF
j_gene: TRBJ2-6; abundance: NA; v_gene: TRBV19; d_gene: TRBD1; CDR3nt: TGTGCCAGTAGTCAGGGGGCTGGGGCCAACGTCCTGACTTTC; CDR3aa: CASSQGAGANVLTF
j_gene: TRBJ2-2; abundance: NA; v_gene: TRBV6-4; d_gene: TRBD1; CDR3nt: TGTGCCACCAGACAGGGGGCGTTCACCGGGGAGCTGTTTTTT; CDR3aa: CATRQGAFTGELFF
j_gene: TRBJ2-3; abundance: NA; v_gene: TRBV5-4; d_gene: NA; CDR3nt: TGTGCCAGCAGCCCCCCCGGGGAGGATACGCAGTATTTT; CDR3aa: CASSPPGEDTQYF
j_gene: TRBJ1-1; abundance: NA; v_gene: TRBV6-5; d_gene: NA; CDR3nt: TGTGCCAGCAGCTCGAAAGGGGGGGTGGCTGAAGCTTTCTTT; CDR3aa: CASSSKGGVAEAFF
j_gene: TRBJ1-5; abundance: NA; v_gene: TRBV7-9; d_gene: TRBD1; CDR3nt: TGTGCCAGCAGCCGTGGGACAGGGCGTGGCAATCAGCCCCAGCATTTT; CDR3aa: CASSRGTGRGNQPQHF
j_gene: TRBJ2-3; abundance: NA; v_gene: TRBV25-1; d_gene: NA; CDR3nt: TGTGCCAGCAGCCTCAGGGAGCGGGGCACAGATACGCAGTATTTT; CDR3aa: CASSLRERGTDTQYF
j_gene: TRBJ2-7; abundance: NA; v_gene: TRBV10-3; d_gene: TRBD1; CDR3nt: TGTGCCATCAGCGCCGGGACAGGGACATACTACGAGCAGTACTTC; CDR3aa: CAISAGTGTYYEQYF
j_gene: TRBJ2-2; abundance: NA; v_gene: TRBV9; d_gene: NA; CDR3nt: TGTGCCAGCAGCGTAGTAACCGGGGAGCTGTTTTTT; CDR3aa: CASSVVTGELFF
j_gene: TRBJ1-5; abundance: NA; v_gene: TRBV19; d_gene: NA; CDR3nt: TGTGCCAGTAGTCCATTCCCAGGCCATAAAGGTAATCAGCCCCAGCATTTT; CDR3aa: CASSPFPGHKGNQPQHF
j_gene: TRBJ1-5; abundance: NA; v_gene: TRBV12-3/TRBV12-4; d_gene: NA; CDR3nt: TGTGCCAGCCAGGGTCTTCGCCAGCCCCAGCATTTT; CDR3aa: CASQGLRQPQHF
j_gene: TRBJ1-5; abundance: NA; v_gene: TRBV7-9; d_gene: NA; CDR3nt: TGTGCCAGCAGTATAAGCAATCAGCCCCAGCATTTT; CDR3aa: CASSISNQPQHF
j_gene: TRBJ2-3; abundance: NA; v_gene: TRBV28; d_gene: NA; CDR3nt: TGTGCCAGCAGTTTCGGGGGTGGGACTTTTAAGTGGGATACGCAGTATTTT; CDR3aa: CASSFGGGTFKWDTQYF
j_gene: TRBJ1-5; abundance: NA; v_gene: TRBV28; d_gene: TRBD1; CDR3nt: TGTGCCAGCAGCATTGCGGGGGGACAGCTCTTAAATCAGCCCCAGCATTTT; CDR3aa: CASSIAGGQLLNQPQHF
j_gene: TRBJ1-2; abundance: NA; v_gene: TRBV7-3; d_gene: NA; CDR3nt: TGTGCCAGCACTCCCACGGGGAACTATGGCTACACCTTC; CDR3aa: CASTPTGNYGYTF
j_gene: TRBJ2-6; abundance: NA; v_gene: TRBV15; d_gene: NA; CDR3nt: TGTGCCACCTGCCCTGGAGGTGTGTCTGGGGCCAACGTCCTGACTTTC; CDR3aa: CATCPGGVSGANVLTF
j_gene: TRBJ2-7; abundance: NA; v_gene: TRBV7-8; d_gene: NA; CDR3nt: TGTGCCAGCAGCTCAAGGGGGAGAAACGAGCAGTACTTC; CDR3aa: CASSSRGRNEQYF
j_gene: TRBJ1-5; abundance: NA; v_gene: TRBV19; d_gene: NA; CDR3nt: TGTGCCAGTAGTATTATGGGGCGCGGCAATCAGCCCCAGCATTTT; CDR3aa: CASSIMGRGNQPQHF
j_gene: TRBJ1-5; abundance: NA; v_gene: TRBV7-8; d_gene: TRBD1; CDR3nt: TGTGCCAGCAGCCTAGCGGGGGGACAGGTGGGTCAGCCCCAGCATTTT; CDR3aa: CASSLAGGQVGQPQHF
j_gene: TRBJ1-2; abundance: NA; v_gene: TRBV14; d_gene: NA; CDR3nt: TGTGCCAGCAGCCAAGAACCAGACGGGGGACTTAACTATGGCTACACCTTC; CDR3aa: CASSQEPDGGLNYGYTF
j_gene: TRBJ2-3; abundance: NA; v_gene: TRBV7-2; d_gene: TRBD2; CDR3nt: TGTGCCAGCGCCCGGGCTAGCGGCATGACAGATACGCAGTATTTT; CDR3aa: CASARASGMTDTQYF
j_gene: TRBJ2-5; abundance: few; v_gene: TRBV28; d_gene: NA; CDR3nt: TGTGCCAGCAGTCCCCCTGACAGCCTGTACCAAGAGACCCAGTACTTC; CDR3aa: CASSPPDSLYQETQYF